This T cell receptor (beta chain) was captured in a study of cytomegalovirus exposure and HLA in healthy donors. The overall study: The study's early data release held some 85 million unique TCRs from HLA-typed donors.

Study-wide findings and caveats: With later analysis, a missense DCLRE1C variant became linked to TCR beta V- and J-gene trimming. The dataset shows that most TCR sequences were rare, while some public TCRs occurred in many donors.

This clone was counted between two and nine times. The target antigen is unknown. The PCR was carried out with 60 Vbeta primers and 13 Jbeta primers. Here immunoSEQ multiplex PCR was the method, and the copy in TCRdb shows in-frame clones only, minus some. The table records 150,000 to 200,000 clones, approximately 71% of them present only once. The ends were cut back, 3 bases at V and 2 bases at J, with 14 bases in the middle. This CDR3 comprises 15 residues. Germline V gives CDR1 SGDLS, CDR2 YYNGEE. Sequencing input: PBMCs. The chain has TRBV9 and TRBJ1-2; D unresolved. This clonotype was obtained from a woman between 18 and 29 years old in good health and CMV-seropositive. The chain's CDR3 is CASSGFRYANYGYTF. In nucleotides, the CDR3 is TGTGCCAGCAGCGGGTTCCGGTATGCCAACTATGGCTACACCTTC.